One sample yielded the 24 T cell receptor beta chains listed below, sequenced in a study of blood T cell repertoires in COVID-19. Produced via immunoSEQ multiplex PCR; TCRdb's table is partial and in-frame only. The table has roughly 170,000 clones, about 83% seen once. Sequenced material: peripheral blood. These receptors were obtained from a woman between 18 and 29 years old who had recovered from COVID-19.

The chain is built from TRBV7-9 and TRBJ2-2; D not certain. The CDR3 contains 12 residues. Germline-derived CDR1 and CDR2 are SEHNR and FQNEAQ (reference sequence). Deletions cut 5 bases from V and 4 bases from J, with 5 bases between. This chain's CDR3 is CASSPSTGELFF. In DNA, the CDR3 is TGTGCCAGCAGCCCCAGCACCGGGGAGCTGTTTTTT.

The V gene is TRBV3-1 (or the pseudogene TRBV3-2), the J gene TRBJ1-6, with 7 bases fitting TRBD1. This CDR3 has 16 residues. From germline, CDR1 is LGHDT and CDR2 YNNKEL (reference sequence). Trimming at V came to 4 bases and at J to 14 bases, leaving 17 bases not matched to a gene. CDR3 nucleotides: TGTGCCAGCAGCCCCGTTGCGACAGGGTCGCTTCTCACCCTCCACTTT. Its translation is CASSPVATGSLLTLHF.

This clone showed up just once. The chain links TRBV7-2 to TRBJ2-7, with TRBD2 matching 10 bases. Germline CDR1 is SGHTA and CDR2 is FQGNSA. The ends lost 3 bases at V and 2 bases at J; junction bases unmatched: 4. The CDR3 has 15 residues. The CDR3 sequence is CASSFGTSVPYEQYF. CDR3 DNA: TGTGCCAGCAGCTTCGGGACTAGCGTTCCCTACGAGCAGTACTTC.

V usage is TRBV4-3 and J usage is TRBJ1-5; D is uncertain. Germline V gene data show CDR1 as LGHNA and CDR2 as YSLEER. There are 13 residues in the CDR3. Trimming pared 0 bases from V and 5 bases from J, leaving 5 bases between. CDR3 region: CASSQETYQPQHF. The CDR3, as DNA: TGCGCCAGCAGCCAAGAGACTTATCAGCCCCAGCATTTT.

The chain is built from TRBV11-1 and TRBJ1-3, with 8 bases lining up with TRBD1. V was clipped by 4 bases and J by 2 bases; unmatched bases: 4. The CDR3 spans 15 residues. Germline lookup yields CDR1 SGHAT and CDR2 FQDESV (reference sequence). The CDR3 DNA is TGTGCCAGCAGCTCATACAGGGGGACTGGAAACACCATATATTTT. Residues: CASSSYRGTGNTIYF.

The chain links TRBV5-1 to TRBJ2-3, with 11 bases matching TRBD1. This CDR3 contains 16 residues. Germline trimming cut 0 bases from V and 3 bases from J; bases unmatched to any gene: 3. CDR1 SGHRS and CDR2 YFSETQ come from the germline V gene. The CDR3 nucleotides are TGCGCCAGCAGCTTGGACGGGACAGGGGGTACAGATACGCAGTATTTT. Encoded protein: CASSLDGTGGTDTQYF.

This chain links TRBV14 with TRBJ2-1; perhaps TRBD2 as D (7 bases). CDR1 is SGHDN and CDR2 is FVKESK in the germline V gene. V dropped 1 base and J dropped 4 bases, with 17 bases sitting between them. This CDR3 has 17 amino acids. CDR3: CASSQVHPGGLYNEQFF. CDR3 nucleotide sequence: TGTGCCAGCAGCCAAGTTCATCCGGGGGGCCTGTACAATGAGCAGTTCTTC.

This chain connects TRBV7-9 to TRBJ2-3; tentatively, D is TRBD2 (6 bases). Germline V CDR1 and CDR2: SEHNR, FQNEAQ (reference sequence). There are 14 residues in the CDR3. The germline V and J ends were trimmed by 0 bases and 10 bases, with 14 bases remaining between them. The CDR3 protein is CASSLARGLPAQYF. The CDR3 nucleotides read TGTGCCAGCAGCTTAGCCCGGGGACTTCCCGCGCAGTATTTT.

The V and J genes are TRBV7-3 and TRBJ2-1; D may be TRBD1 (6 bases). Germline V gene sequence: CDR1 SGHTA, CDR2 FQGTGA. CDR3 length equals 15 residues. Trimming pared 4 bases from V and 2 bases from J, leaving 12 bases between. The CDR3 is CASSSLDSPYNEQFF. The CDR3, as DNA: TGTGCCAGCAGCTCCCTGGACAGTCCCTACAATGAGCAGTTCTTC.

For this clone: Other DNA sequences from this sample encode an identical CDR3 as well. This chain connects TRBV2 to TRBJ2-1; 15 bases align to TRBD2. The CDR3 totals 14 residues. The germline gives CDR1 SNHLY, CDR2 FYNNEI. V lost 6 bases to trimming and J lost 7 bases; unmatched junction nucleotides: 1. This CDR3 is CASSGTSGRNEQFF. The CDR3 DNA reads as TGTGCCAGCAGCGGGACTAGCGGGAGGAATGAGCAGTTCTTC. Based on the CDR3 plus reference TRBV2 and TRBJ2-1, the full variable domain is EPEVTQTPSHQVTQMGQEVILRCVPISNHLYFYWYRQILGQKVEFLVSFYNNEISEKSEIFDDQFSVERPDGSNFTLKIRSTKLEDSAMYFCASSGTSGRNEQFFGPGTRLTVL.

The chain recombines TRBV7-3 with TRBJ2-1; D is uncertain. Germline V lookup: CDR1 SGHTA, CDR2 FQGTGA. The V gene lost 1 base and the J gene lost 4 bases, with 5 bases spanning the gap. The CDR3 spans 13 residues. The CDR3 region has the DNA TGTGCCAGCAGCTTAAACCTATACAATGAGCAGTTCTTC. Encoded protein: CASSLNLYNEQFF.

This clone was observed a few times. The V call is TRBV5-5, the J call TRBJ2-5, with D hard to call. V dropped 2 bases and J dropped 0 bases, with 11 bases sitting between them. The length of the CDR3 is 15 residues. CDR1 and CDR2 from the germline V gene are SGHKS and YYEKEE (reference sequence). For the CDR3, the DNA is TGTGCCAGCAGCTTAGAGAACAGTAACCAAGAGACCCAGTACTTC. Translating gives CASSLENSNQETQYF.

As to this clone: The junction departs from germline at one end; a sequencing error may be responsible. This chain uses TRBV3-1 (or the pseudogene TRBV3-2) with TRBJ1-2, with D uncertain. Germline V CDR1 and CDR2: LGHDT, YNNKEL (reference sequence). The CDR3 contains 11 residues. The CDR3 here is CASSHLRVEAF. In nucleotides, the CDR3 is TGTGCCAGCAGCCATTTGCGGGTGGAGGCCTTC.

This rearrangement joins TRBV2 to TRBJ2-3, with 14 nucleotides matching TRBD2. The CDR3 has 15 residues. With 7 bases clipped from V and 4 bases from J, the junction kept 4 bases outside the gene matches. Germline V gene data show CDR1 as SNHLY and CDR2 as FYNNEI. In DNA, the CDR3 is TGTGCCAGCACAACGACTAGCGGGGGGGCAGATACGCAGTATTTT. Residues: CASTTTSGGADTQYF.

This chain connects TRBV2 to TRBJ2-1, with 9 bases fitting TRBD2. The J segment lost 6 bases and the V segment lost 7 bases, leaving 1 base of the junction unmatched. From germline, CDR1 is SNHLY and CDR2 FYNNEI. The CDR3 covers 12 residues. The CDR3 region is CASKLAGNEQFF. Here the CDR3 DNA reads TGTGCCAGCAAACTAGCGGGCAATGAGCAGTTCTTC. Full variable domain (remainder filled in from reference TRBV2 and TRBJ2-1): EPEVTQTPSHQVTQMGQEVILRCVPISNHLYFYWYRQILGQKVEFLVSFYNNEISEKSEIFDDQFSVERPDGSNFTLKIRSTKLEDSAMYFCASKLAGNEQFFGPGTRLTVL.

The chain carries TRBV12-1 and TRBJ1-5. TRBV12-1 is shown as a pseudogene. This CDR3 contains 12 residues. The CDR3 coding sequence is TGTGCCAGCACCTCTCCGGGACAGCCCCAGCATTTT. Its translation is CASTSPGQPQHF.

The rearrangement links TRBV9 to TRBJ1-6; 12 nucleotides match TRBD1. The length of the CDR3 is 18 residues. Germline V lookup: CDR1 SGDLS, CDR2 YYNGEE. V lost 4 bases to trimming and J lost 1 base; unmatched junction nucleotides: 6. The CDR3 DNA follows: TGTGCCAGCAGCCCGGGACAGGGGGCGCAGTCCTATAATTCACCCCTCCACTTT. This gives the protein CASSPGQGAQSYNSPLHF.

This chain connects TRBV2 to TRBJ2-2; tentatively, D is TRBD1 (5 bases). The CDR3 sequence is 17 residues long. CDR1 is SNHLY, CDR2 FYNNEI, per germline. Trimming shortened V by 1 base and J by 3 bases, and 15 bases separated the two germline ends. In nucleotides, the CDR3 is TGTGCCAGCAGTGAAGGGGTTACAGGAGATTACACCGGGGAGCTGTTTTTT. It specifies CASSEGVTGDYTGELFF.

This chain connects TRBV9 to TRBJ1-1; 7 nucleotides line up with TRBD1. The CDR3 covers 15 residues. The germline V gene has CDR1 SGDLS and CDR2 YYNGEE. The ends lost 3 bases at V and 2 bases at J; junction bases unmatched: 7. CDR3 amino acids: CASSATGTVNTEAFF. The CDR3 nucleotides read TGTGCCAGCAGCGCGACCGGGACAGTTAACACTGAAGCTTTCTTT.

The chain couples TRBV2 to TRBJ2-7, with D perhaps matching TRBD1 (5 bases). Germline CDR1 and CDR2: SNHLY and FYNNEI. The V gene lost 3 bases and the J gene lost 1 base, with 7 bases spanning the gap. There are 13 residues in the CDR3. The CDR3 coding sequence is TGTGCCAGCAGTGACCAGGGATCCTACGAGCAGTACTTC. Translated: CASSDQGSYEQYF.

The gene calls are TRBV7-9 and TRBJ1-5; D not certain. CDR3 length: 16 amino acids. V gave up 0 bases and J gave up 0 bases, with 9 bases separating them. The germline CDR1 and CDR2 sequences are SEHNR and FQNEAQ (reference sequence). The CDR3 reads CASSLASEGSNQPQHF. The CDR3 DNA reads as TGTGCCAGCAGCTTAGCTTCCGAGGGTAGCAATCAGCCCCAGCATTTT.

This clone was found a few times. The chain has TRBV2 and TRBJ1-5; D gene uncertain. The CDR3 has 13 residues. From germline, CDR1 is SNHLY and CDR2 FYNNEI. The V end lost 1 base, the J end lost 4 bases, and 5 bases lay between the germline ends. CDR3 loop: CASSEGGNQPQHF. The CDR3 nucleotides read TGTGCCAGCAGTGAAGGAGGTAATCAGCCCCAGCATTTT. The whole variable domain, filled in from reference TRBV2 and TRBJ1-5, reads EPEVTQTPSHQVTQMGQEVILRCVPISNHLYFYWYRQILGQKVEFLVSFYNNEISEKSEIFDDQFSVERPDGSNFTLKIRSTKLEDSAMYFCASSEGGNQPQHFGDGTRLSIL.

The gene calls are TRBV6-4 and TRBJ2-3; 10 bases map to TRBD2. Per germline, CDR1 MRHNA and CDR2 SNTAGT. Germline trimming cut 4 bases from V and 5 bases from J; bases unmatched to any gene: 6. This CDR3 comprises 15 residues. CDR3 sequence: CASSVRSGGEDTQYF. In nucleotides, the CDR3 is TGTGCCAGCAGTGTTCGGAGCGGGGGGGAAGATACGCAGTATTTT.

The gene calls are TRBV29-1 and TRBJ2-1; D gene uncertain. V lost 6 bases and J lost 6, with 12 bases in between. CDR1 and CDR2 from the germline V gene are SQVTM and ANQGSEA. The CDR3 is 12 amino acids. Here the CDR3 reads CSVAVEVNEQFF. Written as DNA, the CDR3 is TGCAGCGTCGCCGTAGAGGTCAATGAGCAGTTCTTC.